This is a list of T cell receptor beta chains from one sample in a study of blood T cell repertoires in COVID-19. Using immunoSEQ multiplex PCR, the repertoire was profiled, and TCRdb retains in-frame clones only, with some absent. The sample shows around 170,000 clones, approximately 90% of them seen only once. Input material: peripheral blood. The receptor source for this set is a man between 18 and 35 years old who had recovered from COVID-19. The CDR3 runs from the conserved cysteine through the conserved F or W. Each record gives: V gene, J gene, CDR3 protein.

>TRBV9|TRBJ1-4
CASSEGRGRTNEKLFF
>TRBV14|TRBJ2-1
CASSQGPFQFF
>TRBV12-3/TRBV12-4|TRBJ2-5
CASSLSGTETQYF
>TRBV7-2|TRBJ2-1
CASSPSGGPYNEQFF
>TRBV9|TRBJ1-5
CASSPRDSNNQPQHF
>TRBV7-9|TRBJ1-4
CASSPNPTGHGEKLFF
>TRBV5-8|TRBJ2-7
CASSFLREQYF
>TRBV5-1|TRBJ2-7
CASSSGTSGRANINEQYF
>TRBV7-9|TRBJ2-2
CASSMETSGATNTGELFF
>TRBV5-4|TRBJ1-4
CASSLDSPTNEKLFF
>TRBV18|TRBJ2-5
CASSPPGLQETQYF
>TRBV28|TRBJ2-3
CASSPPHRGLADTQYF
>TRBV18|TRBJ1-2
CASSPPTGDYGYTF
>TRBV5-1|TRBJ1-1
CASSPSGGQVEAFF
>TRBV7-9|TRBJ2-1
CASSWGAGGTYEQFF
>TRBV6-5|TRBJ1-4
CASGRQGPEKLFF
>TRBV27|TRBJ1-2
CASSLAGTGANYGYTF
>TRBV6-2/TRBV6-3|TRBJ1-5
CASSYSTSTGNSNQPQHF
>TRBV6-2/TRBV6-3|TRBJ2-7
CASSSRGTGYDEQYF
>TRBV27|TRBJ2-6
CASRPGRYRTPSGANVLTF
>TRBV7-2|TRBJ2-2
CASSVRQTNTGELFF
>TRBV11-2|TRBJ2-2
CASRHTSGAAGELFF
>TRBV3-1/TRBV3-2|TRBJ2-1
CASSRPPGLGSNEQFF
>TRBV7-9|TRBJ1-3
CASMSQGAGDTIYF
>TRBV5-1|TRBJ2-2
CASSTKGAGELFF
>TRBV24-1|TRBJ2-2
CATSGLMEGELFF
>TRBV7-9|TRBJ2-7
CASSLGAGGTSYEQYF
>TRBV6-5|TRBJ1-1
CASSPRRDGTEAFF
>TRBV20-1|TRBJ1-2
CSASTLDYGYTF
>TRBV9|TRBJ2-1
CASSSEQGSSGRGEQFF
>TRBV9|TRBJ1-2
CASSAGGYGYTF
>TRBV9|TRBJ2-2
CASSVGWLTGELFF
>TRBV28|TRBJ1-5
CASSPDTINQPQHF
>TRBV28|TRBJ1-1
CASSGRDRNIEAFF
>TRBV5-1|TRBJ2-3
CASSTGLAAATDTQYF
>TRBV5-4|TRBJ2-7
CASSLAGGNEQYF
>TRBV5-1|TRBJ2-3
CASSLAAYTSTDTQYF
>TRBV9|TRBJ2-1
CASSPSGGKHEQFF
>TRBV2|TRBJ1-1
CASSEALRVTEAFF
>TRBV28|TRBJ1-4
CASSSLRGATNEKLFF
>TRBV11-3|TRBJ2-7
CASSSRQGYEQYF
>TRBV27|TRBJ2-2
CASSPSGLLRGLFF
>TRBV19|TRBJ1-4
CASSINQGYEKLFF
>TRBV5-1|TRBJ2-1
CASSLEGQLYNEQFF
>TRBV7-2|TRBJ2-7
CASSPYTRVFNEQYF
>TRBV28|TRBJ1-1
CASSYRVTEAFF
>TRBV19|TRBJ1-1
CASSPGWTEAFF
>TRBV20-1|TRBJ1-5
CSASQGGVSQPQHF
>TRBV7-8|TRBJ2-1
CASTAYNEQFF